Shown below are 15 T cell receptor beta chains from a single sample sequenced in a study of PD-1 blockade in classical Hodgkin lymphoma. Profiled with immunoSEQ multiplex PCR; TCRdb holds only in-frame clones, not every one. Here the sample spans about 97,000 clones, over 70% being singletons. In every patient, relapse followed autologous stem cell transplantation, while exposure to brentuximab vedotin differed. This material consisted of peripheral blood mononuclear cells (PBMCs), taken at baseline. These receptors all come from a human donor with classical Hodgkin lymphoma.

This clone appeared a single time. Other DNA sequences of this sample code for an identical CDR3. The gene calls are TRBV18 and TRBJ2-5; the D is unclear. The CDR3 sequence is 13 residues long. In germline, CDR1 is KGHSH, CDR2 LQKENI. Trimming left V 2 bases short and J 2 bases short, with 6 bases between. The CDR3 sequence: CASSPGQQETQYF. In DNA, the CDR3 is TGTGCCAGCTCACCAGGGCAGCAAGAGACCCAGTACTTC. The entire variable domain, with the rest obtained from reference TRBV18 and TRBJ2-5, is as follows: NAGVMQNPRHLVRRRGQEARLRCSPMKGHSHVYWYRQLPEEGLKFMVYLQKENIIDESGMPKERFSAEFPKEGPSILRIQQVVRGDSAAYFCASSPGQQETQYFGPGTRLLVL.

V and J are TRBV19 and TRBJ2-7; TRBD1 matches 8 bases. This CDR3 region has 16 residues. V lost 5 bases to trimming and J lost 0 bases; unmatched junction nucleotides: 9. Germline CDR1 is LNHDA and CDR2 is SQIVND (reference sequence). For the CDR3, the DNA is TGTGCCAGTAGTCTCCACGGGACAGGAATCTCCTACGAGCAGTACTTC. Translated, it gives CASSLHGTGISYEQYF.

The V and J genes are TRBV5-6 and TRBJ2-3, with TRBD2 identical over 10 bases. V shed 4 bases and J 1 base; nucleotides not matched to a gene: 15. In germline, CDR1 is SGHDT, CDR2 YYEEEE. The CDR3 consists of 19 residues. The CDR3 DNA sequence: TGTGCCAGCAGCCGACCTCCGGTGGGACTAGCGTCGCGCACAGATACGCAGTATTTT. Translation: CASSRPPVGLASRTDTQYF.

This chain links TRBV5-1 with TRBJ2-7, with a weak D call TRBD2 (6 bases). The germline V and J ends were trimmed by 4 bases and 0 bases, with 14 bases remaining between them. CDR1 SGHRS and CDR2 YFSETQ come from the germline V gene. The CDR3 runs to 15 residues. The CDR3 sequence: CASSPRDWRSYEQYF. For the CDR3, the DNA is TGCGCCAGCAGCCCCCGGGACTGGCGCTCCTACGAGCAGTACTTC.

The chain carries TRBV6-5 and TRBJ2-7; TRBD1 agrees at 7 bases. V lost 6 bases to trimming and J lost 0 bases; unmatched junction nucleotides: 8. CDR3 length: 15 residues. Germline CDR1 and CDR2: MNHEY and SVGAGI. The CDR3 protein is CASRGDGQASYEQYF. DNA of the CDR3: TGTGCCAGCAGGGGGGATGGACAGGCCTCCTACGAGCAGTACTTC.

This clone appeared once. The V and J genes are TRBV5-6 and TRBJ2-7; 7 bases agree with TRBD1. This CDR3 has 14 residues. J gave up 5 bases and V 2 bases, and 7 bases lay outside the gene matches. CDR1 and CDR2 (germline): SGHDT, YYEEEE. CDR3 nucleotides: TGTGCCAGCAGCTTAAAAGGGACAGTTAACGAGCAGTACTTC. Translation gives CASSLKGTVNEQYF.

The chain uses TRBV11-2 and TRBJ2-7, with D possibly being TRBD2 (6 bases). Trimming cost V 0 bases and J 3 bases, with 12 bases left between them. The germline CDR1 and CDR2 sequences are SGHAT and FQNNGV. This CDR3 region has 15 residues. The CDR3 DNA sequence: TGTGCCAGCAGCTTAGATGGGGAGGCGGGCTACGAGCAGTACTTC. This sequence encodes CASSLDGEAGYEQYF.

J is TRBJ2-1 and V is TRBV7-9, with D unresolved. Deletions cut 5 bases from V and 4 bases from J, with 12 bases between. The CDR3 has 14 amino acids. The germline CDR1 and CDR2 sequences are SEHNR and FQNEAQ (reference sequence). The CDR3 sequence: CASSGRLPYNEQFF. As DNA, the CDR3 is TGTGCCAGCAGCGGACGACTCCCTTACAATGAGCAGTTCTTC.

The J gene is TRBJ2-1, the V gene TRBV7-2, with D perhaps TRBD2 (6 bases). V lost 1 base to trimming and J lost 3 bases, with 13 bases between them. Germline V gene sequence: CDR1 SGHTA, CDR2 FQGNSA. This CDR3 is 16 amino acids long. The CDR3 coding sequence is TGTGCCAGCAGCTTAGTCGGTGGGGGGTTCTACAATGAGCAGTTCTTC. Its protein is CASSLVGGGFYNEQFF.

The CDR3 nucleotides are TGCGCCAGCAGCATGGAGCTCACCGGGACAGGGAGGGATGAGCAGTTCTTC. Protein product: CASSMELTGTGRDEQFF. The rearrangement links TRBV5-1 to TRBJ2-1, with 9 bases that match TRBD1. Germline loops: CDR1 SGHRS, CDR2 YFSETQ. J was trimmed by 8 bases and V by 4 bases; bases with no gene match: 16. CDR3 length equals 17 residues.

The chain links TRBV5-1 to TRBJ2-3; D remains unclear. Germline loops: CDR1 SGHRS, CDR2 YFSETQ. V lost 3 bases to trimming and J lost 1 base, with 12 bases between them. The CDR3 covers 15 residues. The CDR3 region is CASSSSPAGTDTQYF. The CDR3 DNA reads as TGCGCCAGCAGCTCTTCCCCGGCGGGCACAGATACGCAGTATTTT. The full variable domain, its missing parts supplied by reference TRBV5-1 and TRBJ2-3, is KAGVTQTPRYLIKTRGQQVTLSCSPISGHRSVSWYQQTPGQGLQFLFEYFSETQRNKGNFPGRFSGRQFSNSRSEMNVSTLELGDSALYLCASSSSPAGTDTQYFGPGTRLTVL.

The CDR3 region has the DNA TGTGCCAGCCGGCTAGCGGGATACAATGAGCAGTTCTTC. It yields the protein CASRLAGYNEQFF. This chain uses TRBV6-1 with TRBJ2-1; TRBD2 agrees at 9 bases. Germline CDR1 is MNHNS and CDR2 is SASEGT. The CDR3 contains 13 residues. The V and J ends lost 8 bases and 4 bases, in that order; junction bases with no gene match: 3.

This chain links TRBV6-1 with TRBJ1-5, with D maybe TRBD1 (6 bases). The germline gives CDR1 MNHNS, CDR2 SASEGT. The CDR3 sequence is 16 residues long. V lost 3 bases, J lost 0 bases, and 12 bases lay in between. CDR3 coding DNA: TGTGCCAGCAGTGACAGGGGAGGCCATAGCAATCAGCCCCAGCATTTT. Protein: CASSDRGGHSNQPQHF.

This clone was observed once. V and J are TRBV5-4 and TRBJ2-5; 8 bases agree with TRBD1. V shed 3 bases and J 5 bases; nucleotides not matched to a gene: 6. Germline V gives CDR1 SGHNT, CDR2 YYREEE (reference sequence). The CDR3 loop spans 14 amino acids. The CDR3 spells CASSSGTGRETQYF. The CDR3 bases are TGTGCCAGCAGCTCGGGGACAGGTCGGGAGACCCAGTACTTC.

The chain has TRBV19 and TRBJ1-1; D uncertain. V lost 8 bases and J 5 bases, leaving 21 bases between the germline ends. Per the germline V gene, CDR1 is LNHDA and CDR2 is SQIVND (reference sequence). The CDR3 has 15 residues. The CDR3 sequence is CASLFQTGISTEAFF. The CDR3 DNA is TGTGCCAGTCTCTTCCAAACGGGAATCTCTACTGAAGCTTTCTTT. The full variable domain, completed using reference TRBV19 and TRBJ1-1, is DGGITQSPKYLFRKEGQNVTLSCEQNLNHDAMYWYRQDPGQGLRLIYYSQIVNDFQKGDIAEGYSVSREKKESFPLTVTSAQKNPTAFYLCASLFQTGISTEAFFGQGTRLTVV.